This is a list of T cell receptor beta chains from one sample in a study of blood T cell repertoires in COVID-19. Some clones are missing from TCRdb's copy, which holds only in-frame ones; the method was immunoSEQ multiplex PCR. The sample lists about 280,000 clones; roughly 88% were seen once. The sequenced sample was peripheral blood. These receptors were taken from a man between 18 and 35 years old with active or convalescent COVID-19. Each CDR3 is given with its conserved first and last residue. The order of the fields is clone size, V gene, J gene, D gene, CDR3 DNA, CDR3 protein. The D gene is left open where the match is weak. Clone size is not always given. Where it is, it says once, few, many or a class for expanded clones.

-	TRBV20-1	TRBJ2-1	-	TGCAGTGCTCCTAGATACAATGAGCAGTTCTTC	CSAPRYNEQFF
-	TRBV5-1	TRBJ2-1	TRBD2	TGCGCCAGCAGCTTTACTAGCGGGGGGGCCGATCCGTTCTTC	CASSFTSGGADPFF
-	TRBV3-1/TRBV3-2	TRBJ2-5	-	TGTGCCAGCGGGGTTGGGGCGGACAGTTCCCAAGAGACCCAGTACTTC	CASGVGADSSQETQYF
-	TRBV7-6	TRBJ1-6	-	TGTGCCAGCAGCTTAGCGACGGGCTCCTATAATTCACCCCTCCACTTT	CASSLATGSYNSPLHF
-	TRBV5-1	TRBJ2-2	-	TGCGCCAGCAGCTTGAGGGACTCGCTGAGATCGGGGGAGCTGTTTTTT	CASSLRDSLRSGELFF
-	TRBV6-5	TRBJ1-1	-	TGTGCCAGCAGTAACCAGGGTGGCACTGAAGCTTTCTTT	CASSNQGGTEAFF
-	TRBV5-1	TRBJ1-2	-	TGCGCCAGCAGCTTGTTTCAGGGGACTAACTATGGCTACACCTTC	CASSLFQGTNYGYTF
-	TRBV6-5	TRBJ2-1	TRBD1	TGTGCCAGCAGTTACTCGACGGACAGGGTTTACAATGAGCAGTTCTTC	CASSYSTDRVYNEQFF
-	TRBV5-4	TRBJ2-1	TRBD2	TGTGCCAGCAGCTTACTCTACCTTAGCGGGGGGGTCGATGAGCAGTTCTTC	CASSLLYLSGGVDEQFF
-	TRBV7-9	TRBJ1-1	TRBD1	TGTGCCAGCAGCTCCGGACAGGGGGAAGGTGAAGCTTTCTTT	CASSSGQGEGEAFF
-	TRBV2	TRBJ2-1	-	TGTGCGACCCGGGAAACGTACAATGAGCAGTTCTTC	CATRETYNEQFF
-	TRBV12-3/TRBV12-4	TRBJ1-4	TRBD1	TGTGCAACAGGTTGGACAGGGGATGAAAAACTGTTTTTT	CATGWTGDEKLFF
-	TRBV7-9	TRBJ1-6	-	TGTGCCAGCAGCTTAGGACAGAGCTATAATTCACCCCTCCACTTT	CASSLGQSYNSPLHF
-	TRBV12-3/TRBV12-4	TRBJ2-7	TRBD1	TGTGCCAGCAGCTCGACAGGGGCCTACGAGCAGTACTTC	CASSSTGAYEQYF
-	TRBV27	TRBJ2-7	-	TGTGCCAGCAGTTCGTCGGACAGCTACTACGAGCAGTACTTC	CASSSSDSYYEQYF
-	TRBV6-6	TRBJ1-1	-	TGTGCCAACTCGGGGGAGGGTGCCACTGAAGCATTCTTT	CANSGEGATEAFF
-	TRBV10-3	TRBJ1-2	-	TGTGCCACTGGGTTCCCACAGGGACAACGTGGCTACACCTTC	CATGFPQGQRGYTF
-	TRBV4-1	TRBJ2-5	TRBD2	TGCGCCAGCAGCCAAACCGGGACTAGCGGGGGGGCCCAAGAGACCCAGTACTTC	CASSQTGTSGGAQETQYF
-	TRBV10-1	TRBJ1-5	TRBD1	TGCGCCAGCAAAGGACAGGGAGGTGCGGTATATAGCAATCAGCCCCAGCATTTT	CASKGQGGAVYSNQPQHF
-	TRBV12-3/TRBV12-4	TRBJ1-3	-	TGTGCCAGCACCTATTCGGGAAACACCATATATTTT	CASTYSGNTIYF
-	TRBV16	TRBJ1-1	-	TGTGCCAGCAGCCTTGACAGAGGGAACACTGAAGCTTTCTTT	CASSLDRGNTEAFF
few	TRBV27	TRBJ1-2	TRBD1	TGTGCCAGCAGGGGTACAGGGGGTTGGGGTGGCTACACCTTC	CASRGTGGWGGYTF
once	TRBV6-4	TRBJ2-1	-	TGTGCCAGCAGTGACTCGGCAGGTAGAGGGAATGAGCAGTTCTTC	CASSDSAGRGNEQFF
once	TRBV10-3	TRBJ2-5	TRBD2	TGTGCCATCAGTGATGCGGGGGGGCTGGGGGAGACCCAGTACTTC	CAISDAGGLGETQYF
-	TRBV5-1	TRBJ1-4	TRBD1	TGCGCCAGCAGCTTGGACTTGGGGACAGGGTTTGAAAAACTGTTTTTT	CASSLDLGTGFEKLFF
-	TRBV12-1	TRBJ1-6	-	TGTGCCAGCAGCGTGACAGGGGGTTGGGGTATTTCACCCCTCCACTTT	CASSVTGGWGISPLHF
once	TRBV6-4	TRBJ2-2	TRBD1	TGTGCCAGCAGTGACTCACAGGGGGCCGGGGAGCTGTTTTTT	CASSDSQGAGELFF
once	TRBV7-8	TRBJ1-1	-	TGTGCCAGCAGCCAGTGGGAGGCAAACACTGAAGCTTTCTTT	CASSQWEANTEAFF
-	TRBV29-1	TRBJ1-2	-	TGCAGCGTTGAAGAATGGCACATGGCTAACTATGGCTACACCTTC	CSVEEWHMANYGYTF
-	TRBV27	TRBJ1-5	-	TGTGCCAGCAGTTTATCTTCACAGGGCAATCAGCCCCAGCATTTT	CASSLSSQGNQPQHF
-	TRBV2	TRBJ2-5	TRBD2	TGTGCCAGCAGATCTAGCGGGGGGTACCAAGAGACCCAGTACTTC	CASRSSGGYQETQYF
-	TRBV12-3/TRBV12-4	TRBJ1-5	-	TGTGCCAGCACTAAAACCCCGAATCAGCCCCAGCATTTT	CASTKTPNQPQHF
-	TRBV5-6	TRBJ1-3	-	TGTGCCAGCAGCTGGAGAGGACAGAGATACTCTGGAAACACCATATATTTT	CASSWRGQRYSGNTIYF
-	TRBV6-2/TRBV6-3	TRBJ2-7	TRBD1	TGTGCCAGCAGCCGGGACAGGTCTAGACTGTACGAGCAGTACTTC	CASSRDRSRLYEQYF
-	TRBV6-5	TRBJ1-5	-	TGTGCCAGCAGAAAGGAGGTTGCGAGCAATCAGCCCCAGCATTTT	CASRKEVASNQPQHF
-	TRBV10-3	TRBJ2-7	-	TGTGCCATCAGTGAGTCGGGGGCAGGGCCTTACGAGCAGTACTTC	CAISESGAGPYEQYF
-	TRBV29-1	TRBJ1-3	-	TGCAGCGTCTTTGATGGCGGTAGCACCATATATTTT	CSVFDGGSTIYF
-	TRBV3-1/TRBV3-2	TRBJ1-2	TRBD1	TGTGCCAGCAGCCCCCGACAGGGGAACTATGGCTACACCTTC	CASSPRQGNYGYTF
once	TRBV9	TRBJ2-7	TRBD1	TGTGCCAGCAGCACCGGACAGGGTGAGCAGTACTTC	CASSTGQGEQYF
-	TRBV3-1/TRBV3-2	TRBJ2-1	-	TGTGCCAGCAGCCAAATGATGAGTGAGCAGTTCTTC	CASSQMMSEQFF
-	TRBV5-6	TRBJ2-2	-	TGTGCCAGCAGCCCGCTTGGGGCGGAGAACACCGGGGAGCTGTTTTTT	CASSPLGAENTGELFF
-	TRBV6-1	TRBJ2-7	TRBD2	TGTGCCAGCAGTGATCTGCGGGGGAAGGCGAGGTCCTACGAGCAGTACTTC	CASSDLRGKARSYEQYF
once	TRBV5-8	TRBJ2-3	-	TGTGCCAGCAGCTTGGCGCAAACTCGGCAGTATTTT	CASSLAQTRQYF
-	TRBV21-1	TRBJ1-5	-	-	CASSKFGQGALLSNQPQHF
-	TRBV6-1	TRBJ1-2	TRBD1	TGTGCCAGCAGTGTCGACGGGACAGAGAAGCCATATGGCTACACCTTC	CASSVDGTEKPYGYTF
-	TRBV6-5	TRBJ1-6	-	TGTGCCAGCAGCGGCAGGGATAATTCACCCCTCCACTTT	CASSGRDNSPLHF
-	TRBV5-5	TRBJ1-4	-	TGTGCCAGCAGCTTGGATTTAGGGCCGGGAGAAAAACTGTTTTTT	CASSLDLGPGEKLFF
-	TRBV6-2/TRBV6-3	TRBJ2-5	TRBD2	TGTGCCAGCAGCTCTCCTCTAGCGGGGGGAGGGGAGACCCAGTACTTC	CASSSPLAGGGETQYF
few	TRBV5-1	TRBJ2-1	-	TGCGCCAGCAGCTTGGGCGCTTCCCATGAGCAGTTCTTC	CASSLGASHEQFF